Listed here are 29 T cell receptor beta chains from one sample, sequenced in a study of graft-versus-host responses after intestinal transplantation. No antigens are known for them. The table came from immunoSEQ multiplex PCR; TCRdb's copy has only in-frame clones and leaves some out. Here the sample spans roughly 70,000 clones, under 90% being singletons. Here the sequenced sample was unstimulated CD4+ T cells sorted from spleen or lymph node cells, taken before transplant. The origin of the receptors is a human donor who was the organ donor for an intestinal transplant.

CDR3 nucleotide sequence: TGCGCCAGCACTTTGGACAGGGGGAAGACTTCTGGGGCCAACGTCCTGACTTTC. Its protein is CASTLDRGKTSGANVLTF. The rearrangement links TRBV5-1 to TRBJ2-6, with 10 nucleotides matching TRBD1. With V trimmed by 6 bases and J by 1 base, 10 bases remained unmatched. The germline V gene encodes CDR1 SGHRS and CDR2 YFSETQ. The CDR3 length is 18 residues.

V is TRBV27 and J is TRBJ2-2; 7 bases match TRBD2. Per the germline V gene, CDR1 is MNHEY and CDR2 is SMNVEV (reference sequence). The V segment lost 2 bases and the J segment 2 bases; nucleotides outside the gene matches: 5. The CDR3 spans 16 residues. This CDR3 is CASSLRLAANTGELFF. CDR3 nucleotide sequence: TGTGCCAGCAGTTTACGCCTAGCGGCAAACACCGGGGAGCTGTTTTTT.

The chain couples TRBV2 to TRBJ1-5; D not resolved. The germline V and J ends were trimmed by 6 bases and 0 bases, with 15 bases remaining between them. From germline, CDR1 is SNHLY and CDR2 FYNNEI. This CDR3 has 16 amino acids. The CDR3 DNA reads TGTGCCAGCAGGGAGAGGGAGCTTTATAGCAATCAGCCCCAGCATTTT. It translates to CASRERELYSNQPQHF.

V gene TRBV23-1 combines with J gene TRBJ2-6; 8 nucleotides line up with TRBD1. TRBV23-1 is an ORF; its function is uncertain. V shed 0 bases and J 0 bases; nucleotides not matched to a gene: 7. The CDR3 sequence is 19 residues long. CDR3 nucleotides: TGCGCCAGCAGTCAATCGGGGGACAGGCCCAGCTCTGGGGCCAACGTCCTGACTTTC. Its protein product is CASSQSGDRPSSGANVLTF.

The chain is built from TRBV21-1 and TRBJ2-7; no DNA check was done on the table's D call, TRBD1. TRBV21-1 is noted as a pseudogene. The CDR3 is 16 residues long. CDR3 residues: CASSSAGQGAFGEQYV. The CDR3, as DNA: TGTGCCAGCAGTTCCGCGGGACAGGGGGCTTTCGGCGAGCAGTACGTC.

The chain has TRBV6-5 and TRBJ1-1; D is unresolved. Germline CDR1 MNHEY, CDR2 SVGAGI. Trimming took 7 bases from V and 1 from J, leaving 7 bases between them. The CDR3 contains 12 residues. CDR3 bases: TGTGCCAGCAAAGAGGGGAACACTGAAGCTTTCTTT. Residues: CASKEGNTEAFF.

In this sample, this clone turned up a few times. The chain uses TRBV11-1 and TRBJ2-2; D gene uncertain. This CDR3 has 11 amino acids. Germline V gives CDR1 SGHAT, CDR2 FQDESV (reference sequence). V was pared by 3 bases and J by 7 bases, with 3 bases between. In DNA form, the CDR3 reads TGTGCCAGCAGCTTTTACGGGGAGCTGTTTTTT. This encodes CASSFYGELFF.

The genes are TRBV5-6 and TRBJ1-6; 9 bases are a match to TRBD1. V gave up 4 bases and J gave up 9 bases; unmatched junction bases: 8. Looked up from germline, CDR1 is SGHDT and CDR2 is YYEEEE. The CDR3 sequence is 15 residues long. DNA of the CDR3: TGTGCCAGCAGCCCGGGGACAGGGATTGTTTCACCCCTCCACTTT. Amino acid sequence: CASSPGTGIVSPLHF.

The chain couples TRBV5-6 to TRBJ1-1, with no clear D. The V gene lost 4 bases and the J gene lost 4 bases, with 17 bases spanning the gap. Per germline, CDR1 SGHDT and CDR2 YYEEEE. The CDR3 is 15 amino acids. CDR3 protein: CASSGGSGFGTEAFF. The CDR3 nucleotides are TGTGCCAGCAGCGGAGGGAGTGGTTTCGGCACTGAAGCTTTCTTT. Based on the CDR3 plus reference TRBV5-6 and TRBJ1-1, the full variable domain is DAGVTQSPTHLIKTRGQQVTLRCSPKSGHDTVSWYQQALGQGPQFIFQYYEEEERQRGNFPDRFSGHQFPNYSSELNVNALLLGDSALYLCASSGGSGFGTEAFFGQGTRLTVV.

The chain uses TRBV19 and TRBJ1-6; D not certain. Trimming cost V 4 bases and J 7 bases, with 14 bases left between them. The CDR3 runs to 15 residues. CDR1 LNHDA and CDR2 SQIVND come from the germline V gene (reference sequence). The CDR3 here is CASSTDPGANSPLHF. CDR3 nucleotides: TGTGCCAGTAGTACTGACCCCGGAGCCAATTCACCCCTCCACTTT.

The rearrangement joins TRBV4-2 to TRBJ2-3; TRBD2 might be the D (6 bases). This CDR3 region has 15 residues. Germline CDR1 is LGHNA and CDR2 is YNFKEQ. Between the trimmed V and J ends, which lost 0 bases and 6 bases, there was a span of 13 bases. The CDR3 loop is CASSQERDWRDTQYF. The CDR3 nucleotides are TGTGCCAGCAGCCAAGAAAGGGACTGGAGGGATACGCAGTATTTT.

CDR3 in amino acids: CASSLAGSSYNSPLHF. Written as DNA, the CDR3 is TGTGCCAGCAGCTTGGCCGGGAGCTCCTATAATTCACCCCTCCACTTT. This sequence joins TRBV5-4 and TRBJ1-6; D unclear. The germline V gene has CDR1 SGHNT and CDR2 YYREEE (reference sequence). V was clipped by 0 bases and J by 0 bases, with 7 bases between them. There are 16 residues in the CDR3.

V usage is TRBV5-6 and J usage is TRBJ1-4, with a weak D call TRBD1 (6 bases). The germline V gene encodes CDR1 SGHDT and CDR2 YYEEEE. The CDR3 has 17 amino acids. V was pared by 0 bases and J by 1 base, with 13 bases between. CDR3 coding DNA: TGTGCCAGCAGCTTGGTGCCAGGGGAGGGAACTAATGAAAAACTGTTTTTT. This codes for CASSLVPGEGTNEKLFF.

The rearrangement joins TRBV30 to TRBJ2-5; 9 positions match TRBD1. Germline V gene sequence: CDR1 GTSNPN, CDR2 SVGIG (reference sequence). Trimming took 3 bases from V and 4 from J; bases not matched to a gene: 6. This CDR3 contains 14 residues. DNA of the CDR3: TGTGCCTGGAGATTCGGGACAGGGAGAGAGACCCAGTACTTC. Encoded protein: CAWRFGTGRETQYF.

The gene calls are TRBV6-6 and TRBJ2-3, with a tentative D call TRBD2 (6 bases). Trimming took 7 bases from V and 2 from J, leaving 19 bases between them. The length of the CDR3 is 16 residues. The V gene's germline CDR1 is MNHNY and CDR2 SVGAGI (reference sequence). The CDR3: CASTYGRGTDTDTQYF. For the CDR3, the DNA is TGTGCCAGCACCTATGGACGAGGGACTGACACAGATACGCAGTATTTT.

This clone came up a few times. DNA for the CDR3: TGTGCCAGCAGTAGACAGGAGACAGATACGCAGTATTTT. Translating gives CASSRQETDTQYF. V usage is TRBV6-4 and J usage is TRBJ2-3; possible D gene TRBD1, 6 bases. This CDR3 is 13 amino acids long. V dropped 5 bases and J dropped 3 bases, with 9 bases sitting between them. Germline V gene lookup returns CDR1 MRHNA and CDR2 SNTAGT.

The chain is built from TRBV7-2 and TRBJ1-6; 9 nucleotides match TRBD1. The CDR3 consists of 15 residues. V was pared by 5 bases and J by 7 bases, with 6 bases of the junction left unmatched. The germline V gene encodes CDR1 SGHTA and CDR2 FQGNSA. The CDR3 nucleotides are TGTGCCAGCAGCCCGCGGACAGGGGTGAATTCACCCCTCCACTTT. The encoded protein is CASSPRTGVNSPLHF.

The rearrangement joins TRBV7-9 to TRBJ2-5; D perhaps matches TRBD2 (5 bases). CDR1 is SEHNR and CDR2 is FQNEAQ in the germline V gene (reference sequence). CDR3 size: 13 residues. The V and J ends lost 5 bases and 13 bases respectively, with 20 bases between them. As DNA, the CDR3 is TGTGCCAGCAGCCATACTTCCGAGATAGCGCCGTACTTC. Translation gives CASSHTSEIAPYF.

The chain links TRBV29-1 to TRBJ1-2; a weak D match, TRBD1 (5 bases). In germline, CDR1 is SQVTM, CDR2 ANQGSEA. The CDR3 spans 14 residues. With 7 bases removed from V and 4 bases from J, the gap between germline ends came to 19 bases. In DNA, the CDR3 is TGCAGCGCTACCCCGGTTGTGCAGGGCTATGGCTACACCTTC. Amino acids: CSATPVVQGYGYTF.

The chain has TRBV6-6 and TRBJ2-7; TRBD1 aligns across 7 bases. Germline lookup yields CDR1 MNHNY and CDR2 SVGAGI (reference sequence). V shed 2 bases and J 4 bases; nucleotides not matched to a gene: 11. The CDR3 runs to 16 residues. Here the CDR3 reads CASSYGKVVRGYEQYV. CDR3 DNA: TGTGCCAGCAGTTACGGGAAGGTCGTCAGGGGGTACGAGCAGTACGTC.

This chain connects TRBV4-1 to TRBJ2-3; D is undetermined. The V and J ends lost 4 bases and 2 bases respectively, with 7 bases between them. The CDR3 runs to 13 residues. From germline, CDR1 is MGHRA and CDR2 YSYEKL. The CDR3 loop is CASSLLLTDTQYF. In nucleotides, the CDR3 is TGCGCCAGCAGCCTCCTCCTCACAGATACGCAGTATTTT.

V is TRBV5-1 and J is TRBJ2-4; 11 positions agree with TRBD2. Germline values: CDR1 SGHRS, CDR2 YFSETQ. The V segment lost 4 bases and the J segment 6 bases; nucleotides outside the gene matches: 12. This CDR3 comprises 17 residues. The DNA of the CDR3 is TGCGCCAGCAGCGGACCACTAGCGGGGGATTACGGAAACATTCAGTACTTC. Amino acid sequence: CASSGPLAGDYGNIQYF.

The rearrangement joins TRBV28 to TRBJ1-4; D is uncertain. V was trimmed by 6 bases and J by 5 bases, leaving 13 bases between them. CDR3 length: 14 amino acids. The germline V gene encodes CDR1 MDHEN and CDR2 SYDVKM. CDR3 in amino acids: CASRKRTGNEKLFF. The CDR3 bases are TGTGCCAGCAGGAAACGGACGGGGAATGAAAAACTGTTTTTT.

This chain links TRBV6-6 with TRBJ1-1; 8 bases map to TRBD1. V shed 5 bases, J shed 2 bases, and the junction held 7 bases outside the gene matches. CDR1 is MNHNY, CDR2 SVGAGI, per germline (reference sequence). The CDR3 is 15 residues long. CDR3 bases: TGTGCCAGCAGTAAAAACAGGGGGGCCAACACTGAAGCTTTCTTT. Translating gives CASSKNRGANTEAFF.

The V and J genes are TRBV11-2 and TRBJ2-2; tentative D call: TRBD2 (5 bases). Germline CDR1 reads SGHAT; CDR2 reads FQNNGV. V dropped 4 bases and J dropped 3 bases, with 6 bases sitting between them. The CDR3 totals 13 residues. CDR3 protein: CASSSRDTGELFF. The DNA for the CDR3 is TGTGCCAGCAGCTCGAGGGACACCGGGGAGCTGTTTTTT.

V gene TRBV7-2 combines with J gene TRBJ2-1; a weak D match, TRBD2 (5 bases). Germline CDR1 is SGHTA and CDR2 is FQGNSA. This CDR3 region has 14 residues. V lost 2 bases, J lost 3 bases, and 8 bases lay in between. This CDR3 is CASSLQAGYNEQFF. CDR3 in DNA: TGTGCCAGCAGCTTACAGGCGGGCTACAATGAGCAGTTCTTC.

The chain carries TRBV10-3 and TRBJ2-5, with D perhaps TRBD2 (7 bases). Looked up from germline, CDR1 is ENHRY and CDR2 is SYGVKD. The germline V and J ends were trimmed by 4 bases and 5 bases, with 17 bases remaining between them. The CDR3 sequence is 15 residues long. The DNA of the CDR3 is TGTGCCATCAGTGTCCGGGGGCCCGGGAGGGAGACCCAGTACTTC. Protein product: CAISVRGPGRETQYF.

The chain links TRBV30 to TRBJ1-6; no clear D gene. V lost 4 bases, J lost 4 bases, and 14 bases lay in between. CDR3 length: 15 residues. Germline V gene sequence: CDR1 GTSNPN, CDR2 SVGIG (reference sequence). The CDR3, as DNA: TGTGCCTGGACCGCCCGGCAGGCTTATAATTCACCCCTCCACTTT. Residues: CAWTARQAYNSPLHF.

The CDR3 coding sequence is TGCAGCTCCGGTCGAGACAATGAGCAGTTCTTC. Translation: CSSGRDNEQFF. The chain carries TRBV29-1 and TRBJ2-1; D unresolved. The CDR3 has 11 residues. Per the germline V gene, CDR1 is SQVTM and CDR2 is ANQGSEA. V shed 8 bases and J shed 5 bases, with 10 bases lying between them.